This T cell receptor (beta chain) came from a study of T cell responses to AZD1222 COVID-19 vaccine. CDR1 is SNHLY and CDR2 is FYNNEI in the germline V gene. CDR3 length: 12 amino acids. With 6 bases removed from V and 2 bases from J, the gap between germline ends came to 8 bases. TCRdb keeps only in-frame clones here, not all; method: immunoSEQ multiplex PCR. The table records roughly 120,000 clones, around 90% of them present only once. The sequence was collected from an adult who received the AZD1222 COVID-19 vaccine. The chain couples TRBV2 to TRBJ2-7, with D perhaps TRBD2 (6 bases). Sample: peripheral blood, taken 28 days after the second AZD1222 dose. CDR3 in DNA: TGTGCCAGCAGGGACTACCCCTACGAGCAGTACTTC. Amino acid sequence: CASRDYPYEQYF.